This is a list of T cell receptor beta chains from one sample in a study of Graves' ophthalmopathy and Graves' hyperthyroidism. TCRdb ran MiXCR on the multiplex PCR reads and lists one entry per CDR3 protein. The sample has about 1.2 million distinct CDR3 sequences; roughly 35% are singletons. The source material was peripheral blood or thyroid tissue (not recorded which). These receptors were taken from an adult man with Graves' hyperthyroidism. CDR3s include the opening cysteine and the closing phenylalanine or tryptophan. A D gene is named only where the DNA matches it firmly. Only part of the rows carry a size: once, few, many, or a class if the clone is expanded.

V: TRBV11-2; D: TRBD1; size: -; length: 17; J: TRBJ2-2; DNA: TGTGCCAGCAGCCCGACAGGGTTATGGGGCAGGGCCGGGGAGCTGTTTTTT; CDR3: CASSPTGLWGRAGELFF
V: TRBV7-2; D: TRBD2; size: -; length: 18; J: TRBJ2-5; DNA: TGTGCCAGCAGCTTGGGACTAGCGGGAGGGCAGAGGACAGAGACCCAGTACTTC; CDR3: CASSLGLAGGQRTETQYF
V: TRBV7-9; D: TRBD1; size: many; length: 14; J: TRBJ2-5; DNA: TGTGCCAGCAGCCAACGACAGGGCCGACAGACCCAGTACTTC; CDR3: CASSQRQGRQTQYF
V: TRBV20-1; D: -; size: few; length: 13; J: TRBJ2-7; DNA: TGCAGTGTGAGGGGGTTTTCATCCTACGAGCAGTACTTC; CDR3: CSVRGFSSYEQYF
V: TRBV10-3; D: TRBD2; size: -; length: 16; J: TRBJ2-7; DNA: TGTGCCATCACTACCGGGACTAGCGGGGGGGCTGGTGAGCAGTACTTC; CDR3: CAITTGTSGGAGEQYF
V: TRBV7-8; D: TRBD2; size: -; length: 18; J: TRBJ2-2; DNA: TGTGCCAGCAGCTTAGTTGCTAGCGGGAGCCGGATCACCGGGGAGCTGTTTTTT; CDR3: CASSLVASGSRITGELFF
V: TRBV2; D: -; size: -; length: 12; J: TRBJ1-2; DNA: TGTGCCAGCAGCCGTACAGGACATGGCTACACCTTC; CDR3: CASSRTGHGYTF
V: TRBV10-3; D: TRBD1; size: -; length: 14; J: TRBJ1-5; DNA: TGTGCCATCAGTTCCGGGACAGGTTATCAGCCCCAGCATTTT; CDR3: CAISSGTGYQPQHF
V: TRBV7-2; D: TRBD1; size: -; length: 15; J: TRBJ2-5; DNA: TGTGCCAGCAGCTCAGGACAGGGGATTCCGGAGACCCAGTACTTC; CDR3: CASSSGQGIPETQYF
V: TRBV7-6; D: TRBD1; size: many; length: 15; J: TRBJ2-7; DNA: TGTGCCAGCAGCTACGGTCAGGGGGCAACCTACGAGCAGTACTTC; CDR3: CASSYGQGATYEQYF
V: TRBV4-3; D: TRBD2; size: -; length: 17; J: TRBJ2-2; DNA: TGCGCCAGCAGCACGTTGGTAGCGGGGGCGAACACCGGGGAGCTGTTTTTT; CDR3: CASSTLVAGANTGELFF
V: TRBV15; D: -; size: few; length: 13; J: TRBJ1-1; DNA: TGTGCCACCATCACCCGAGGGGGTTCTGAAGCTTTCTTT; CDR3: CATITRGGSEAFF
V: TRBV29-1; D: TRBD1; size: -; length: 12; J: TRBJ2-5; DNA: TGCAGCGTTCGGGACAGGGGGATCACCCAGTACTTC; CDR3: CSVRDRGITQYF
V: TRBV27; D: TRBD1; size: -; length: 16; J: TRBJ2-7; DNA: TGTGCCAGCAGCCGAGGACAGGAGCTTGTGAGATACGAGCAGTACTTC; CDR3: CASSRGQELVRYEQYF
V: TRBV7-9; D: TRBD2; size: many; length: 16; J: TRBJ2-7; DNA: TGTGCCAGCAGCTCCCGACTAGCGGGGATCTCCTACGAGCAGTACTTC; CDR3: CASSSRLAGISYEQYF
V: TRBV14; D: -; size: many; length: 18; J: TRBJ2-5; DNA: TGTGCCAGCAGCCCGAAGAGGAGCAGAGACCTTTACCAAGAGACCCAGTACTTC; CDR3: CASSPKRSRDLYQETQYF
V: TRBV12-3/TRBV12-4; D: -; size: -; length: 15; J: TRBJ2-2; DNA: TGTGCCAGCAGTTTCGGGGTCAGGGGAACCGGGGAGCTGTTTTTT; CDR3: CASSFGVRGTGELFF
V: TRBV7-2; D: TRBD1; size: many; length: 17; J: TRBJ1-4; DNA: TGTGCCAGCAGTCCAGGACAGGGGAGGGACCTGGGAGAAAAACTGTTTTTT; CDR3: CASSPGQGRDLGEKLFF
V: TRBV12-3/TRBV12-4; D: TRBD1; size: -; length: 17; J: TRBJ1-5; DNA: TGTGCCAGCAGTTTGAAGGTCGGACAGGGATTGGAATGGCCCCAGCATTTT; CDR3: CASSLKVGQGLEWPQHF
V: TRBV4-1; D: -; size: few; length: 15; J: TRBJ1-5; DNA: TGCGCCAGCAGCCACGACGGGGGGCGTAATCAGCCCCAGCATTTT; CDR3: CASSHDGGRNQPQHF
V: TRBV5-6; D: -; size: -; length: 15; J: TRBJ2-7; DNA: TGTGCCAGCAGCTTGGAGGCACAGGGCCCGAACGAGCAGTACTTC; CDR3: CASSLEAQGPNEQYF
V: TRBV20-1; D: TRBD1; size: few; length: 14; J: TRBJ1-2; DNA: TGCAGTACCCCGGGACAGGGAGGGGACTATGGCTACACCTTC; CDR3: CSTPGQGGDYGYTF
V: TRBV2; D: TRBD2; size: -; length: 15; J: TRBJ2-1; DNA: TGTGCCAGCATCCCAGCTAGCGGGAGCTACAATGAGCAGTTCTTC; CDR3: CASIPASGSYNEQFF
V: TRBV9; D: -; size: -; length: 16; J: TRBJ1-6; DNA: TGTGCCAGCAAATCCGGCAGAAGCTCCTATAATTCACCCCTCCACTTT; CDR3: CASKSGRSSYNSPLHF
V: TRBV7-2; D: -; size: few; length: 12; J: TRBJ1-3; DNA: TGTGCCAGCAAGGCAGACGGAAACACCATATATTTT; CDR3: CASKADGNTIYF
V: TRBV10-3; D: -; size: once; length: 15; J: TRBJ2-7; DNA: TGTGCCAGCAGAGCGACGGTAAAGAGCTCCTACGAGCAGTACTTC; CDR3: CASRATVKSSYEQYF
V: TRBV20-1; D: -; size: many; length: 14; J: TRBJ2-7; DNA: TGCAGTGCCCGCGAACCAGGGTACAGCTACGAGCAGTACTTC; CDR3: CSAREPGYSYEQYF
V: TRBV12-3/TRBV12-4; D: TRBD1; size: few; length: 16; J: TRBJ1-4; DNA: TGTGCCAGCAGTCCCAGAACAGGGGAGAATTATGAAAAACTGTTTTTT; CDR3: CASSPRTGENYEKLFF
V: TRBV29-1; D: -; size: many; length: 11; J: TRBJ1-2; DNA: TGCAGCAAGACAGAGGGGCATGGCTACACCTTC; CDR3: CSKTEGHGYTF
V: TRBV7-2; D: TRBD1; size: many; length: 13; J: TRBJ2-7; DNA: TGTGCCAGCAGCCGGGACAGGTGGTACGAGCAGTACTTC; CDR3: CASSRDRWYEQYF
V: TRBV19; D: TRBD1; size: -; length: 15; J: TRBJ1-5; DNA: TGTGCCAGTAGTAACTCCGGGACAGGGAGTCAGCCCCAGCATTTT; CDR3: CASSNSGTGSQPQHF
V: TRBV9; D: -; size: -; length: 15; J: TRBJ1-4; DNA: TGTGCCAGCAGCGTAGGCCCGGAAAATAATGAAAAACTGTTTTTT; CDR3: CASSVGPENNEKLFF
V: TRBV6-2/TRBV6-3; D: -; size: -; length: 14; J: TRBJ2-7; DNA: TGTGCCAGCAGTTACTCTCAAGAAGGCTACGAGCAGTACTTC; CDR3: CASSYSQEGYEQYF
V: TRBV7-2; D: -; size: -; length: 13; J: TRBJ1-1; DNA: TGTGCCAGCAGTTTATACGGGGCCACTGAAGCTTTCTTT; CDR3: CASSLYGATEAFF
V: TRBV20-1; D: -; size: many; length: 12; J: TRBJ2-7; DNA: TGCAGTGCTAGTCCGGGTAAGGTCGAGCAGTACTTC; CDR3: CSASPGKVEQYF
V: TRBV20-1; D: -; size: many; length: 14; J: TRBJ1-2; DNA: TGCAGTGCTAGATCGGGGCGGCCTAACTATGGCTACACCTTC; CDR3: CSARSGRPNYGYTF
V: TRBV10-2; D: -; size: -; length: 14; J: TRBJ2-7; DNA: TGCGCCAGCAGTGACTCCGGGCCACCCTACGAGCAGTACTTC; CDR3: CASSDSGPPYEQYF
V: TRBV7-6; D: TRBD2; size: many; length: 15; J: TRBJ2-5; DNA: TGTGCCAGCAGCTTAGGGGCAGCGGGAGTAGGGACCCAGTACTTC; CDR3: CASSLGAAGVGTQYF
V: TRBV14; D: -; size: many; length: 13; J: TRBJ1-2; DNA: TGTGCCAGCAGCTGGACTTCTAACTATGGCTACACCTTC; CDR3: CASSWTSNYGYTF
V: TRBV5-8; D: -; size: many; length: 13; J: TRBJ1-2; DNA: TGTGCCAGCACCCCGGGGGACAACTATGGCTACACCTTC; CDR3: CASTPGDNYGYTF
V: TRBV19; D: TRBD1; size: many; length: 15; J: TRBJ1-1; DNA: TGTGCCAGTAGTAACCGACAGGGCAAATACACTGAAGCTTTCTTT; CDR3: CASSNRQGKYTEAFF
V: TRBV4-3; D: TRBD1; size: many; length: 14; J: TRBJ1-1; DNA: TGCGCCAGCAGCCAGGGGACAGGGGGCGGTGAAGCTTTCTTT; CDR3: CASSQGTGGGEAFF
V: TRBV6-6; D: TRBD1; size: few; length: 14; J: TRBJ1-5; DNA: TGTGCCAGCAGTCGGGACAGGGAAGGCCAGCCCCAGCATTTT; CDR3: CASSRDREGQPQHF
V: TRBV7-2; D: -; size: -; length: 16; J: TRBJ2-7; DNA: TGTGCCAGCAGCCATCTCGGCGGGACCTTCTCCTACGAGCAGTACTTC; CDR3: CASSHLGGTFSYEQYF
V: TRBV5-5; D: -; size: -; length: 16; J: TRBJ2-7; DNA: TGCGCCAGCAGCCTTGGTCTTACGGCGGGGAACTACGAGCAGTACTTC; CDR3: CASSLGLTAGNYEQYF
V: TRBV25-1; D: -; size: -; length: 15; J: TRBJ2-5; DNA: TGTGCCAGCAGTGAAAGGGCTAGCGACGGGGGCGCCCAGTACTTC; CDR3: CASSERASDGGAQYF
V: TRBV19; D: -; size: many; length: 11; J: TRBJ2-1; DNA: TGTGCCAGTAGTATCGGGAATGAGCAGTTCTTC; CDR3: CASSIGNEQFF
V: TRBV7-8; D: -; size: -; length: 14; J: TRBJ1-2; DNA: TGTGCCAGCAGCTTAGAAGGGGTCAACTATGGCTACACCTTC; CDR3: CASSLEGVNYGYTF
V: TRBV2; D: TRBD1; size: -; length: 12; J: TRBJ1-1; DNA: TGTGCCAGCGACAGGGGGGTACCTGAAGCTTTCTTT; CDR3: CASDRGVPEAFF
V: TRBV7-8; D: -; size: many; length: 17; J: TRBJ2-7; DNA: TGTGCCAGCAGCCGCGACGGGGCGCGCCCTCTGTTCTACGAGCAGTACTTC; CDR3: CASSRDGARPLFYEQYF
V: TRBV7-2; D: TRBD1; size: many; length: 16; J: TRBJ1-3; DNA: TGTGCCAGCAGCTTAGATGGGACAGGGGCTGGAAACACCATATATTTT; CDR3: CASSLDGTGAGNTIYF